The clone carrying this TCR beta chain was detected a few times. Antigen: not known. The data stem from a study of T-cell memory formation after mild COVID-19. Study summary: The TCR clusters were mostly specific to one donor.

Study-wide points: CD4/CD8 balance held among clones contracting day 15 to 85, and later expanders leaned CD4+. There were some responding clones in pre-infection memory, which suggested that cross-reactive memory had joined. Among contracting clones, CD4+ were mainly CM/EM and CD8+ enriched in EMRA.

TCRdb redid the calling of the 5' RACE reads with MiXCR, one entry per CDR3 protein. The table includes just over 200,000 distinct CDR3 sequences, 9.5% to 10% detected once. CDR1 is MRHNA, CDR2 SNTAGT, per germline. The CDR3 has 13 residues. V lost 2 bases, J lost 4 bases, and 8 bases lay in between. The TCR originated in a man in his late teens or twenties who had mild COVID-19 (a few samples of this study predate the infection). Cell type and time point are not known. Source material: PBMCs or a T cell subset sorted from them (not recorded which). The chain links TRBV6-4 to TRBJ1-1; D is undetermined. CDR3 amino acids: CASSDEGGTEAFF. The CDR3 coding sequence is TGTGCCAGCAGTGACGAGGGTGGCACTGAAGCTTTCTTT.